This T cell receptor (beta chain) emerged from a study of blood T cell repertoires in COVID-19. Overall study: Collection of acute and convalescent COVID-19 samples took place in the United States, Italy and Spain. PBMCs, B-cell-depleted T cells, or T cells were the source of the cDNA or gDNA that made up the material.

In the original processing: From reference gene primer amplification, estimates of nucleated cell counts were derived. Sequencing used immunoSEQ multiplex PCR; TCRdb keeps in-frame clones, though not all of them. V, J and clone size reflect that table, while D and trimming were determined from the DNA. Of tens of thousands of clones listed, about 90% are singletons. This CDR3 is built from 14 residues. V lost 5 bases, J lost 5 bases, and 15 bases lay in between. The germline CDR1 and CDR2 sequences are MGHDK and SYGVNS. The receptor comes from an elderly man in a cohort sampled during active COVID-19. Sequencing was carried out using peripheral blood. The chain joins TRBV25-1 to TRBJ1-2; D is undetermined. CDR3 in amino acids: CASSPQAGKYGYTF. The CDR3 nucleotides are TGTGCCAGCAGTCCGCAAGCGGGAAAGTATGGCTACACCTTC.